This T cell receptor beta chain appears in the sequencing data of a study of blood T cell repertoires in COVID-19. TCRdb's table, derived via immunoSEQ multiplex PCR, lists solely in-frame clones and lacks some. The table shows about 280,000 clones, with approximately 85% occurring only once. Germline values: CDR1 SGDLS, CDR2 YYNGEE. CDR3 length: 16 amino acids. V gave up 0 bases and J gave up 7 bases; unmatched junction bases: 6. The V call is TRBV9, the J call TRBJ2-2; 10 bases map to TRBD2. The receptor comes from a man between 50 and 59 years old with active or convalescent COVID-19. Sequencing was carried out using peripheral blood. As DNA, the CDR3 is TGTGCCAGCAGCGTAGCTCCTAGCGGGAGCATCGGGGAGCTGTTTTTT. This sequence encodes CASSVAPSGSIGELFF.